A single sample gave rise to the 7 T cell receptor beta chains below, sequenced in a study of control samples from healthy donors and cancer patients. The data were produced by immunoSEQ multiplex PCR, yet TCRdb's version contains in-frame clones alone and is incomplete. The sample holds 65,000 to 90,000 clones, around 87% seen once. Sequenced material: blood. All receptors come from a man aged 45-60 years in good health.

This chain connects TRBV5-1 to TRBJ1-4; 8 bases fit TRBD1. CDR3 length: 14 residues. V lost 5 bases and J lost 4; bases outside the gene matches: 4. Germline assignment: CDR1 SGHRS and CDR2 YFSETQ. CDR3 region: CASSLTGVNEKLFF. Here the CDR3 DNA reads TGCGCCAGCAGTCTGACAGGGGTTAATGAAAAACTGTTTTTT.

The rearrangement links TRBV29-1 to TRBJ2-5, with D uncertain. Per germline, CDR1 SQVTM and CDR2 ANQGSEA. The length of the CDR3 is 12 residues. The V end lost 4 bases, the J end lost 2 bases, and 8 bases lay between the germline ends. The CDR3 nucleotides read TGCAGCGTTGCGTCAGCTCAAGAGACCCAGTACTTC. It encodes CSVASAQETQYF.

This clone was observed a handful of times. The V call is TRBV27, the J call TRBJ1-5; D not resolved. Germline V gene sequence: CDR1 MNHEY, CDR2 SMNVEV (reference sequence). Trimming shortened V by 1 base and J by 4 bases, and 5 bases separated the two germline ends. This CDR3 has 13 residues. In DNA form, the CDR3 reads TGTGCCAGCAGTTTATGGGCAAATCAGCCCCAGCATTTT. The encoded protein is CASSLWANQPQHF.

V is TRBV11-2 and J is TRBJ1-5, with D possibly matching TRBD1 (6 bases). The V end lost 1 base, the J end lost 11 bases, and 24 bases lay between the germline ends. The CDR3 spans 17 residues. Germline loops: CDR1 SGHAT, CDR2 FQNNGV. CDR3 nucleotides: TGTGCCAGCAGCTTAGGGGGGAGGGACAAGACCGAGGAGACCCAGCATTTT. As protein: CASSLGGRDKTEETQHF.

The V gene is TRBV2, the J gene TRBJ2-1; 11 bases agree with TRBD2. Germline CDR1 SNHLY, CDR2 FYNNEI. The junction had 11 bases not matched to a gene; V was cut back by 4 bases and J by 0 bases. This CDR3 has 19 residues. The CDR3 protein is CASSVELAGGLSSYNEQFF. The CDR3 DNA reads TGTGCCAGCAGTGTCGAGCTAGCGGGAGGCCTGAGCTCCTACAATGAGCAGTTCTTC.

The chain employs TRBV29-1 and TRBJ2-1; perhaps TRBD1 as D (6 bases). The germline CDR1 and CDR2 sequences are SQVTM and ANQGSEA. The CDR3 contains 14 residues. The ends were cut back, 0 bases at V and 8 bases at J, with 14 bases in the middle. The CDR3 protein is CSVEDRRRGYEQFF. The CDR3 DNA reads as TGCAGCGTTGAAGATAGGCGCAGGGGCTATGAGCAGTTCTTC.

This CDR3 is CASSPDLPGSYNEQFF. The CDR3 nucleotides read TGTGCCAGCAGCCCGGACTTGCCCGGCTCCTACAATGAGCAGTTCTTC. The rearrangement links TRBV5-6 to TRBJ2-1; a weak D match, TRBD2 (5 bases). Germline V lookup: CDR1 SGHDT, CDR2 YYEEEE. The CDR3 extends over 16 amino acids. Trimming left V 4 bases short and J 0 bases short, with 14 bases between.